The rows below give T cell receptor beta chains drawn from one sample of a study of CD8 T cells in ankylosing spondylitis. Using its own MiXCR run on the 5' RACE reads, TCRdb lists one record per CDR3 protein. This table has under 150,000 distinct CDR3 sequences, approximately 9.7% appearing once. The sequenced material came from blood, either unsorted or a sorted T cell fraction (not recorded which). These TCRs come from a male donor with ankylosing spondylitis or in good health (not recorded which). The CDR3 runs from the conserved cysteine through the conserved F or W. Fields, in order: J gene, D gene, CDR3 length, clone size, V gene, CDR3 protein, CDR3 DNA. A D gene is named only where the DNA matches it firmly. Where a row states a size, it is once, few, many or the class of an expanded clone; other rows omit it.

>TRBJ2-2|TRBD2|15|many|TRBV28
CASSLGGSGTGELFF
TGTGCCAGCAGTTTAGGCGGGAGCGGTACCGGGGAGCTGTTTTTT
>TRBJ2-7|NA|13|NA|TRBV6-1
CASRLIGSYEQYF
TGTGCCAGCCGATTGATAGGCTCCTACGAGCAGTACTTC
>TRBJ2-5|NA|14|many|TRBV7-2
CASSLRGYQETQYF
TGTGCCAGCAGCTTAAGGGGATACCAAGAGACCCAGTACTTC
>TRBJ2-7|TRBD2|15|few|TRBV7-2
CASSLVPSGDYEQYF
TGTGCCAGCAGCTTAGTGCCTAGCGGAGACTACGAGCAGTACTTC
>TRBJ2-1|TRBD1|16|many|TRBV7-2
CASSLARGSSYNEQFF
TGTGCCAGCAGCTTAGCCAGGGGGAGCTCCTACAATGAGCAGTTCTTC
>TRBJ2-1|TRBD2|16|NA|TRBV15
CATSRVSGRVSFRQFF
TGTGCCACCAGCAGAGTTAGCGGGAGAGTAAGTTTTAGGCAGTTCTTC
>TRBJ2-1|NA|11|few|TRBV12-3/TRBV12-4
CASRVGGEQFF
TGTGCCAGCAGGGTGGGGGGTGAGCAGTTCTTC
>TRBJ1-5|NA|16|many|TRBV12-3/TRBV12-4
CASSFSVIGGNQPQHF
TGTGCCAGCAGTTTTTCCGTAATCGGCGGGAATCAGCCCCAGCATTTT
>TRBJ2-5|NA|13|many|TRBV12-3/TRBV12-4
CASSLSVWWTQYF
TGTGCCAGCAGTTTATCGGTCTGGTGGACCCAGTACTTC
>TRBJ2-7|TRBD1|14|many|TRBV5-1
CASSPGTGVSEQYF
TGCGCCAGCAGCCCCGGGACAGGGGTCAGTGAGCAGTACTTC
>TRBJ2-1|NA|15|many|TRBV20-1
CSARGRLDDNNEQFF
TGCAGTGCTAGGGGCCGACTAGACGACAACAATGAGCAGTTCTTC
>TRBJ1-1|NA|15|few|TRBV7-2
CASSPAGTVNTEAFF
TGTGCCAGCAGCCCAGCCGGGACCGTGAACACTGAAGCTTTCTTT
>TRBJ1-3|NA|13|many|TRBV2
CASVKQTGNTIYF
TGTGCCAGCGTCAAGCAAACTGGAAACACCATATATTTT
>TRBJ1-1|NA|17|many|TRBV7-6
CASSLAVAGTSNTEAFF
TGTGCCAGCAGCTTAGCGGTGGCAGGGACTTCGAACACTGAAGCTTTCTTT
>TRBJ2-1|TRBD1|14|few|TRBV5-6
CASSGPDREVEQFF
TGTGCCAGCAGCGGACCGGACAGGGAGGTTGAGCAGTTCTTC
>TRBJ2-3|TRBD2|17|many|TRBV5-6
CASGDRPGTSGMGTQYF
TGTGCCAGCGGGGACCGTCCAGGGACTAGCGGCATGGGGACGCAGTATTTT
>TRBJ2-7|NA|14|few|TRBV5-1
CASSLLGDAYEQYF
TGCGCCAGCAGCTTACTAGGGGACGCCTACGAGCAGTACTTC
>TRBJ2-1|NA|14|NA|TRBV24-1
CATSQGESYNEQFF
TGTGCCACCTCCCAGGGTGAATCCTACAATGAGCAGTTCTTC
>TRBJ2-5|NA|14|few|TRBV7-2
CASSLGTLRETQYF
TGTGCCAGCAGTCTCGGGACTCTCCGGGAGACCCAGTACTTC
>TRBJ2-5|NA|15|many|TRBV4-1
CASSQDHEVGETQYF
TGCGCCAGCAGCCAGGATCATGAGGTGGGCGAGACCCAGTACTTC
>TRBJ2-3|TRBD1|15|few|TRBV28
CASSRSATGWDTQYF
TGTGCCAGCAGCAGATCTGCGACAGGGTGGGATACGCAGTATTTT
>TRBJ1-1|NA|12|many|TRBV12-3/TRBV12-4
CATKEGNTEAFF
TGTGCCACCAAGGAGGGTAACACTGAAGCTTTCTTT
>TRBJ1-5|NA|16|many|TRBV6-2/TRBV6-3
CASSYGMFLSNQPQHF
TGTGCCAGCAGTTACGGCATGTTCTTAAGCAATCAGCCCCAGCATTTT
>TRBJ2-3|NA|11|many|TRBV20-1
CSFFRTDTQYF
TGCAGTTTTTTCCGCACAGATACGCAGTATTTT
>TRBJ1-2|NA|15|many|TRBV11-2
CASSLDPRVYYGYTF
TGTGCCAGCAGCTTAGACCCTCGCGTTTACTATGGCTACACCTTC
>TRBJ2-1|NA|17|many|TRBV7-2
CASSLRWGLAKNNEQFF
TGTGCCAGCAGCTTAAGGTGGGGCCTAGCGAAGAACAATGAGCAGTTCTTC
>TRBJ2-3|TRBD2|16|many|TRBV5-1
CASSPGLAGGPDTQYF
TGCGCCAGCAGCCCGGGCTTAGCGGGAGGGCCAGATACGCAGTATTTT
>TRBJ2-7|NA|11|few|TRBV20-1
CSASRDYEQYF
TGCAGTGCCTCTCGGGACTACGAGCAGTACTTC
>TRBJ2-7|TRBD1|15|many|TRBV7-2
CASSLNPGTAYEQYF
TGTGCCAGCAGCTTAAACCCGGGGACAGCCTACGAGCAGTACTTC
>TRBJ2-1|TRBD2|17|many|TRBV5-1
CASSFVPSGDTYNEQFF
TGCGCCAGCAGCTTTGTGCCTAGCGGGGATACCTACAATGAGCAGTTCTTC
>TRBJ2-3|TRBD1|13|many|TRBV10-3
CAIKGQGSDTQYF
TGTGCCATCAAAGGACAGGGTTCAGATACGCAGTATTTT
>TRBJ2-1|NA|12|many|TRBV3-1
CASSAEVPTQVF
TGTGCCAGCAGCGCGGAAGTCCCTACCCAAGTCTTC
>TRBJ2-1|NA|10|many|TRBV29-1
CSVGGHEQFF
TGCAGCGTTGGGGGGCACGAGCAGTTCTTC
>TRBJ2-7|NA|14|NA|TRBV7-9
CASSTQSRSYEQYF
TGTGCCAGCAGCACACAGTCGAGATCCTACGAGCAGTACTTC
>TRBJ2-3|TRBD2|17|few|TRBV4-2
CASRPLFAGGPKDTQYF
TGTGCCAGCAGGCCCCTTTTTGCGGGAGGGCCGAAAGATACGCAGTATTTT
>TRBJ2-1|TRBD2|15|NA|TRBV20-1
CSASFAGGLRNEQFF
TGCAGTGCTAGTTTCGCGGGAGGCCTCCGGAATGAGCAGTTCTTC
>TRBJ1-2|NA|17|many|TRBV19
CASSVDAGTPTLRGYTF
TGTGCCAGTAGTGTTGACGCCGGGACGCCTACTCTTCGAGGCTACACCTTC
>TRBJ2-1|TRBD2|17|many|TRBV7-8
CASSLASSGRGKNEQFF
TGTGCCAGCAGCTTAGCTTCTAGCGGGAGGGGGAAGAATGAGCAGTTCTTC
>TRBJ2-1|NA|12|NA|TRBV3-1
CASSQAPGPQFF
TGTGCCAGCAGCCAAGCCCCGGGACCCCAGTTCTTC
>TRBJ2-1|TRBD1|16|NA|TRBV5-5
CASSLRDRGFYNEQFF
TGTGCCAGCAGCTTGCGGGACAGGGGGTTCTACAATGAGCAGTTCTTC
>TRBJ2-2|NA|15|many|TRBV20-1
CSAGRRGLYTGELFF
TGCAGTGCTGGACGGCGAGGACTATACACCGGGGAGCTGTTTTTT
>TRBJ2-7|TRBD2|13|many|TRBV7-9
CASSPQREYEQYF
TGTGCCAGCAGCCCCCAGCGGGAATACGAGCAGTACTTC
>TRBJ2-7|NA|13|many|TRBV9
CASSVGLSYEQYF
TGTGCCAGCAGCGTAGGCTTATCCTACGAGCAGTACTTC
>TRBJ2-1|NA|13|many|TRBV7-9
CASSLGLVNEQFF
TGTGCCAGCAGCTTGGGGCTGGTCAATGAGCAGTTCTTC
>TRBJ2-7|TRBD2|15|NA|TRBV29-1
CSVVARAGVGHEQYF
TGCAGCGTTGTGGCGAGGGCGGGAGTTGGCCACGAGCAGTACTTC
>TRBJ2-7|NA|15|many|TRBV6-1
CASSWSGAIPDEQYF
TGTGCCAGCAGCTGGTCAGGGGCGATTCCCGACGAGCAGTACTTC
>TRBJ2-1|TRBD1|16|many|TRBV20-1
CSAVDRALSSYNEQFF
TGCAGTGCTGTGGACAGGGCCCTAAGCTCCTACAATGAGCAGTTCTTC
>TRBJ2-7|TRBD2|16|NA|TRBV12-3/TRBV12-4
CASSPEGREGYYEQYF
TGTGCCAGCAGTCCGGAGGGGCGGGAGGGATATTACGAGCAGTACTTC
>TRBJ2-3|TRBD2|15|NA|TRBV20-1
CSARGLAGGTDTQYF
TGCAGTGCTAGGGGACTAGCGGGAGGCACAGATACGCAGTATTTT
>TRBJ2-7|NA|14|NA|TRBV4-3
CASSQGVGGGEQYF
TGCGCCAGCAGCCAAGGGGTAGGCGGTGGCGAGCAGTACTTC
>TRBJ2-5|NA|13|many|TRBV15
CATSRDGMKTQYF
TGTGCCACCAGCAGAGATGGTATGAAGACCCAGTACTTC
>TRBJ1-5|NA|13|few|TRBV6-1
CASSDEYGQPQHF
TGTGCCAGCAGTGACGAGTATGGTCAGCCCCAGCATTTT
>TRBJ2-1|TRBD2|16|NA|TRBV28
CASSLPSGSPYNEQFF
TGTGCCAGCAGTTTACCTAGCGGGAGTCCCTACAATGAGCAGTTCTTC
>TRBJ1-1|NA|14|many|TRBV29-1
CSVVGRGRHTEAFF
TGCAGCGTTGTCGGCCGGGGTCGACACACTGAAGCTTTCTTT
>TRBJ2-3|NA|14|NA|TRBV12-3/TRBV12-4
CAGGGGGRTDTQYF
TGTGCCGGGGGAGGAGGCGGGCGCACAGATACGCAGTATTTT
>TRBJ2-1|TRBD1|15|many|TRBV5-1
CASSQGQGTYNEQFF
TGCGCCAGCAGCCAAGGACAGGGGACCTACAATGAGCAGTTCTTC
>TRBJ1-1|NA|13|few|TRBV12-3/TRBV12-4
CASSFRERDEAFF
TGTGCCAGCAGTTTCAGGGAAAGGGATGAAGCTTTCTTT